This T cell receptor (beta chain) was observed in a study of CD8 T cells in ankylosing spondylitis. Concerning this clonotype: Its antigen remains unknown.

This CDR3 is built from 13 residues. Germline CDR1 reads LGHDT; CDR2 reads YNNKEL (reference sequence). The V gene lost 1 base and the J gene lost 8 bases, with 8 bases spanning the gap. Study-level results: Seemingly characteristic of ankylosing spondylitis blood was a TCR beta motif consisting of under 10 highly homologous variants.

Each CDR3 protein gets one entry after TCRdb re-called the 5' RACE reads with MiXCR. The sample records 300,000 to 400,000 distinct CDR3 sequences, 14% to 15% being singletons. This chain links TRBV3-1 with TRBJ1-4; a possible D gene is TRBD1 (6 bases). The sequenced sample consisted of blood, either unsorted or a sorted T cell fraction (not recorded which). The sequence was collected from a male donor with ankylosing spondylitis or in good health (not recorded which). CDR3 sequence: CASSQVGGEKLFF. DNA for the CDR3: TGTGCCAGCAGCCAAGTAGGGGGAGAAAAACTGTTTTTT.